This TCR beta chain stems from a study of T cells in women clearing cervical HPV infection. Libraries were prepared by immunoSEQ multiplex PCR; TCRdb keeps only in-frame clonotypes and omits some of them. The table gives fewer than 25,000 clones; the top ten clones make up about a sixth of it. This sequence originates from a woman between 18 and 69 years old with a cervical HPV16 infection that either progressed to CIN3+ or cleared (not recorded which). Sequencing was performed on blood buffy coat.

The CDR3 DNA, read in part, is TGTGCCAGTAGTATAGGGGACAGACGTGCGGAA. Protein product: CASSIGDRRAE. The complete CDR3 protein is CASSIGDRRAEAFF. J is TRBJ1-1 and V is TRBV19; the match to TRBD1 covers 7 bases. The CDR3 end lies 3 residues beyond the end of the read and is filled in from the germline J gene. CDR3 size: 14 residues. The germline V gene has CDR1 LNHDA and CDR2 SQIVND (reference sequence). Using reference TRBV19 and TRBJ1-1 for the parts outside the CDR3, the full variable domain is DGGITQSPKYLFRKEGQNVTLSCEQNLNHDAMYWYRQDPGQGLRLIYYSQIVNDFQKGDIAEGYSVSREKKESFPLTVTSAQKNPTAFYLCASSIGDRRAEAFFGQGTRLTVV.